The rows below give T cell receptor beta chains drawn from one sample of a study of blood T cell repertoires in COVID-19. Assay used: immunoSEQ multiplex PCR; TCRdb lists only in-frame clones, some missing. The sample has 100,000 to 140,000 clones; approximately 80% are singletons. The sample was peripheral blood. The origin of the receptors is a man in his 70s with acute or convalescent COVID-19. CDR3s include the opening cysteine and the closing phenylalanine or tryptophan. D genes are given only for firm matches. Size is omitted from some rows. Given values are once, few, many or a class for expanded clones.

>TRBJ1-2|-|-|15|TRBV7-2
CASSLTGLGEGGYTF
TGTGCCAGCAGCTTGACAGGACTAGGAGAGGGTGGCTACACCTTC
>TRBJ2-7|-|TRBD1|15|TRBV6-5
CASRGRQGAGYEQYF
TGTGCCAGCCGGGGACGACAGGGGGCGGGATACGAGCAGTACTTC
>TRBJ2-1|-|-|15|TRBV2
CASSPIPGLNNEQFF
TGTGCCAGCAGTCCTATTCCGGGATTGAACAATGAGCAGTTCTTC
>TRBJ1-2|few|TRBD1|15|TRBV19
CASSLYGDRGLGYTF
TGTGCCAGTAGCCTATACGGGGACAGGGGGCTTGGCTACACCTTC
>TRBJ2-7|-|-|19|TRBV14
CASSQEPPLWAFKPYEQYF
TGTGCCAGCAGCCAAGAACCACCCCTTTGGGCCTTTAAGCCCTACGAGCAGTACTTC
>TRBJ2-3|few|-|14|TRBV13
CASSPHEFTDTQYF
TGTGCCAGCAGCCCCCATGAGTTCACAGATACGCAGTATTTT
>TRBJ1-5|-|-|15|TRBV19
CASSQIQGLRQPQHF
TGTGCCAGTAGTCAAATCCAGGGTTTAAGGCAGCCCCAGCATTTT
>TRBJ2-2|-|-|12|TRBV6-5
CASTRDTGELFF
TGTGCCAGCACCCGGGACACCGGGGAGCTGTTTTTT
>TRBJ2-2|-|-|15|TRBV18
CASSPPGTLNLELFF
TGTGCCAGCTCACCCCCCGGGACTCTAAACCTGGAGCTGTTTTTT
>TRBJ2-5|-|-|15|TRBV29-1
CSVAALGGGEETQYF
TGCAGCGTTGCCGCCTTGGGGGGGGGCGAAGAGACCCAGTACTTC
>TRBJ2-1|-|TRBD2|17|TRBV7-8
CASSLRAGGQLGNEQFF
TGTGCCAGCAGCTTACGTGCGGGGGGGCAATTAGGCAATGAGCAGTTCTTC
>TRBJ2-3|-|TRBD1|15|TRBV24-1
CATSDYTGGTDTQYF
TGTGCCACCAGTGATTATACAGGGGGCACAGATACGCAGTATTTT
>TRBJ1-1|-|TRBD1|13|TRBV6-5
CASSFQGGTEAFF
TGTGCCAGCAGTTTTCAGGGGGGTACTGAAGCTTTCTTT
>TRBJ1-2|few|-|12|TRBV5-1
CASRDTDYGYTF
TGCGCCAGTAGGGACACTGACTATGGCTACACCTTC
>TRBJ1-5|-|-|14|TRBV10-3
CAISEGVSNQPQHF
TGTGCCATCAGTGAAGGGGTCAGCAATCAGCCCCAGCATTTT
>TRBJ1-5|-|-|16|TRBV4-1
CASSQDRPGNNQPQHF
TGCGCCAGCAGCCAAGATCGACCAGGTAACAATCAGCCCCAGCATTTT
>TRBJ2-7|-|TRBD2|15|TRBV27
CASSSWTSGDYEQYF
TGTGCCAGCAGTTCTTGGACTAGCGGTGATTACGAGCAGTACTTC
>TRBJ2-7|few|TRBD1|18|TRBV27
CASSPGTGIFKISYEQYF
TGTGCCAGCAGCCCCGGGACAGGGATCTTTAAGATCTCCTACGAGCAGTACTTC
>TRBJ1-1|once|TRBD1|15|TRBV9
CASSVSGGPNTEAFF
TGTGCCAGCAGCGTCTCAGGGGGCCCGAACACTGAAGCTTTCTTT
>TRBJ2-1|-|TRBD2|16|TRBV27
CASSFLVAGTYNEQFF
TGTGCCAGCAGTTTTCTCGTAGCGGGGACCTACAATGAGCAGTTCTTC
>TRBJ1-1|-|TRBD1|15|TRBV5-1
CASSHPDRANTEAFF
TGCGCCAGCAGCCATCCGGACAGGGCCAACACTGAAGCTTTCTTT
>TRBJ1-1|-|TRBD1|15|TRBV19
CASTHVRGIVAEAFF
TGTGCCAGTACCCACGTCAGGGGGATCGTGGCTGAAGCTTTCTTT
>TRBJ1-3|-|-|13|TRBV29-1
CSVDGPGGNTIYF
TGCAGCGTTGATGGGCCAGGAGGAAACACCATATATTTT
>TRBJ2-5|-|-|14|TRBV11-2
CASSLGGRWETQYF
TGTGCCAGCAGCTTAGGGGGGAGGTGGGAGACCCAGTACTTC
>TRBJ1-2|-|-|11|TRBV12-3/TRBV12-4
CASSGQYGYTF
TGTGCCAGCAGTGGACAGTATGGCTACACCTTC
>TRBJ2-1|-|-|15|TRBV5-1
CASSLTSSSYNEQFF
TGCGCCAGCAGCTTAACCTCCAGCTCCTACAATGAGCAGTTCTTC
>TRBJ1-6|-|TRBD1|16|TRBV6-1
CASREARTGVNSPLHF
TGTGCCAGCAGAGAAGCCCGGACAGGGGTAAATTCACCCCTCCACTTT
>TRBJ2-4|-|-|12|TRBV12-3/TRBV12-4
CASRTEENIQYF
TGTGCCAGCCGGACAGAGGAAAACATTCAGTACTTC
>TRBJ1-5|few|-|14|TRBV9
CASSGTGLGQPQHF
TGTGCCAGCAGCGGAACAGGGTTGGGTCAGCCCCAGCATTTT
>TRBJ1-4|-|TRBD1|16|TRBV3-1/TRBV3-2
CASSAGTGGSGEKLFF
TGTGCCAGCAGCGCCGGGACAGGGGGCAGTGGGGAAAAACTGTTTTTT
>TRBJ1-2|-|-|14|TRBV19
CASSGEGRHYGYTF
TGTGCCAGTAGTGGCGAGGGAAGACACTATGGCTACACCTTC
>TRBJ2-3|-|TRBD2|16|TRBV11-3
CASSPAGAGRSDTQYF
TGTGCCAGCAGCCCAGCGGGAGCCGGCCGCTCAGATACGCAGTATTTT
>TRBJ2-2|-|TRBD2|16|TRBV3-1/TRBV3-2
CASSSASGVNTGELFF
TGTGCCAGCAGTTCGGCTAGCGGGGTGAACACCGGGGAGCTGTTTTTT
>TRBJ2-7|few|-|13|TRBV11-1
CASSLRPEGEQYF
TGTGCCAGCAGCTTAAGACCGGAGGGCGAGCAGTACTTC
>TRBJ1-4|-|-|14|TRBV3-1/TRBV3-2
CASSLRGGNEKLFF
TGTGCCAGCAGCCTCAGGGGCGGGAATGAAAAACTGTTTTTT
>TRBJ2-2|-|TRBD2|16|TRBV7-2
CASRTRGGANTGELFF
TGTGCCAGCAGGACCCGCGGGGGGGCGAACACCGGGGAGCTGTTTTTT
>TRBJ2-7|few|-|13|TRBV5-5
CASSFQGSYEQYF
TGTGCCAGCAGCTTTCAGGGATCTTACGAGCAGTACTTC
>TRBJ2-7|-|-|12|TRBV5-1
CASSDGGYEQYF
TGCGCCAGCAGCGACGGGGGCTACGAGCAGTACTTC
>TRBJ2-3|-|TRBD2|17|TRBV2
CASSWKVAGHQGDTQYF
TGTGCCAGCAGCTGGAAGGTAGCGGGCCATCAGGGCGATACGCAGTATTTT
>TRBJ2-7|-|TRBD1|13|TRBV2
CASRRTGVGEQYF
TGTGCCAGCAGGCGTACAGGGGTAGGCGAGCAGTACTTC
>TRBJ1-1|once|-|14|TRBV19
CASSIDRASAEAFF
TGTGCCAGTAGTATAGACAGGGCGTCCGCTGAAGCTTTCTTT
>TRBJ2-3|-|-|14|TRBV6-6
CASSYRTGTDTQYF
TGTGCCAGCAGTTACCGGACTGGAACAGATACGCAGTATTTT
>TRBJ2-1|-|TRBD1|15|TRBV19
CASSFWDRGNNEQFF
TGTGCCAGTAGTTTCTGGGACAGGGGGAACAATGAGCAGTTCTTC
>TRBJ2-7|-|-|14|TRBV7-2
CASSLGGASWEQYF
TGTGCCAGCAGCTTAGGGGGAGCCTCATGGGAGCAGTACTTC
>TRBJ1-4|-|TRBD1|15|TRBV11-1
CASSFGQGEGEKLFF
TGTGCCAGCAGCTTTGGACAGGGCGAAGGTGAAAAACTGTTTTTT
>TRBJ2-5|-|TRBD2|20|TRBV18
CASSPLGQGTSGGPQETQYF
TGTGCCAGCTCACCACTCGGACAGGGGACTAGCGGGGGGCCACAAGAGACCCAGTACTTC
>TRBJ1-1|once|TRBD1|11|TRBV29-1
CSTGAGTEAFF
TGCAGCACAGGGGCAGGGACTGAAGCTTTCTTT
>TRBJ1-5|-|TRBD1|14|TRBV6-5
CASSYFRTGQPQHF
TGTGCCAGCAGTTATTTTCGGACAGGACAGCCCCAGCATTTT
>TRBJ1-2|-|-|14|TRBV3-1/TRBV3-2
CASSHSLGPRGYTF
TGTGCCAGCAGCCACTCATTGGGGCCTCGGGGCTACACCTTC
>TRBJ2-2|-|-|14|TRBV3-1/TRBV3-2
CASSPRQQGGELFF
TGTGCCAGCAGCCCCAGGCAGCAGGGCGGGGAGCTGTTTTTT
>TRBJ2-6|-|-|15|TRBV10-3
CAIRKTGNAANVLTF
TGTGCCATCAGAAAAACAGGGAACGCGGCCAACGTCCTGACTTTC